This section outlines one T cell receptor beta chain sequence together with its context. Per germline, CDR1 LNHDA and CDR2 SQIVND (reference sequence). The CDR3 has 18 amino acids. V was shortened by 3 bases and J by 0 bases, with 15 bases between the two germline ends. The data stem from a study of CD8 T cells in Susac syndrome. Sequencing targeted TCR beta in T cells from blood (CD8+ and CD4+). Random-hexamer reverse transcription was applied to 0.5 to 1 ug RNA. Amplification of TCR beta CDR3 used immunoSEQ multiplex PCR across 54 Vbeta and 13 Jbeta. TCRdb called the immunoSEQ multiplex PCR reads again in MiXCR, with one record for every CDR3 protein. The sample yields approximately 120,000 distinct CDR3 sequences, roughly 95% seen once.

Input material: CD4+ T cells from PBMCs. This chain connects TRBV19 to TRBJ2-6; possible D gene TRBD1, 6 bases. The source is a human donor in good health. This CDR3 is CASSIPGHRVSGANVLTF. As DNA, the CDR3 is TGTGCCAGTAGTATCCCGGGACACCGGGTCTCTGGGGCCAACGTCCTGACTTTC. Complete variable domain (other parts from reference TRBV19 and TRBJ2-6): DGGITQSPKYLFRKEGQNVTLSCEQNLNHDAMYWYRQDPGQGLRLIYYSQIVNDFQKGDIAEGYSVSREKKESFPLTVTSAQKNPTAFYLCASSIPGHRVSGANVLTFGAGSRLTVL.